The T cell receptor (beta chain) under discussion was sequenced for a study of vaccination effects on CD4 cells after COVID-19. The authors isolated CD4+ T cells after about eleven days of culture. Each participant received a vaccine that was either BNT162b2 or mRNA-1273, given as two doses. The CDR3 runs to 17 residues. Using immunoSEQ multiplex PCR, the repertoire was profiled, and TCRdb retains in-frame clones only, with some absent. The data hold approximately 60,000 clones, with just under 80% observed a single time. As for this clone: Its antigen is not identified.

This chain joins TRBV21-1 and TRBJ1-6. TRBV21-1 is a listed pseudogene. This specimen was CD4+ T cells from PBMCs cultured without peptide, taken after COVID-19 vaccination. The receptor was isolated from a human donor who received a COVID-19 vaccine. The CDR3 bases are TGTGCCAGCAGCAAAGGCCCCGGGCCCTCAGGCGGTTCACCCCTCCACTTT. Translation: CASSKGPGPSGGSPLHF.